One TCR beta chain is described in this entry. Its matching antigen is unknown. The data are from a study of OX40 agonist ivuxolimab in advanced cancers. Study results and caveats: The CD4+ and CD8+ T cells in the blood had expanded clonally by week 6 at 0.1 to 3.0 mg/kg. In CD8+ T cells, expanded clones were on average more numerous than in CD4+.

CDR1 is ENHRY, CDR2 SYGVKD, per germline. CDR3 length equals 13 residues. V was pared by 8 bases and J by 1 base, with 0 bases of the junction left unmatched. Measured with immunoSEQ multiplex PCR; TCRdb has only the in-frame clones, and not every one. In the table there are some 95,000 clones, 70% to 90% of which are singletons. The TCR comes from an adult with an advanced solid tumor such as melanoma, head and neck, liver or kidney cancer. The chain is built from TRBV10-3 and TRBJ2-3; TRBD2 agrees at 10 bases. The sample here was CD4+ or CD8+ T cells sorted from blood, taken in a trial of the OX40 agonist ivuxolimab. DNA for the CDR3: TGTGCCATCGGGACTAGCGGCACAGATACGCAGTATTTT. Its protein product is CAIGTSGTDTQYF.